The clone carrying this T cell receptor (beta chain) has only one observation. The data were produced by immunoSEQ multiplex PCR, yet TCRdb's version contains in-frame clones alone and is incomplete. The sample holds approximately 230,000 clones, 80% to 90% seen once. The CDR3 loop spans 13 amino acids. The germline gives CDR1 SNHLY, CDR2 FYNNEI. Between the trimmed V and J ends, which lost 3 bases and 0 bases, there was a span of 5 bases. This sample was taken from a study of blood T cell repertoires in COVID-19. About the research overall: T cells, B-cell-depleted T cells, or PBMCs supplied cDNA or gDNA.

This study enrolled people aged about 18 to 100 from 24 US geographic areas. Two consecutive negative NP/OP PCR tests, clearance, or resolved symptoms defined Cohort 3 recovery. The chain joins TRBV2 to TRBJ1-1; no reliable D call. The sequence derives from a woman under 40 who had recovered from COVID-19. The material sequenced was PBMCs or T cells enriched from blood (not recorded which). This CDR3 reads CASSETVNTEAFF. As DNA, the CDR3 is TGTGCCAGCAGTGAGACTGTGAACACTGAAGCTTTCTTT.